Reported below is one TCR beta chain. As yet, its antigen is unknown. The sample is drawn from a study of cytotoxic CD8 clonotypes in ibrutinib-treated CLL. Background on the study: Patient counts were ten to eleven relapsed/refractory, over 14 treatment-naive and some 17 IGHV unmutated. Study-wide points: Baseline clonality was higher than in age-matched healthy donors and moved in step with circulating CD8+ T-cell counts.

The V and J ends lost 7 bases and 8 bases respectively, with 23 bases between them. Germline values: CDR1 SGHAT, CDR2 FQNNGV. This CDR3 spans 15 amino acids. Investigators sought sequencing depths of between 1 in 200,000 and 1 in 1 million T cells. Profiled with immunoSEQ multiplex PCR; TCRdb holds only in-frame clones, not every one. The sample lists roughly 100,000 clones, approximately 78% occurring once. The V gene is TRBV11-2, the J gene TRBJ1-2, with D possibly being TRBD1 (6 bases). This clonotype originated in a human donor with chronic lymphocytic leukemia. The sample was PBMCs, taken after 12 months of ibrutinib treatment. CDR3 amino acids: CASTPMGGPSRGYTF. CDR3 bases: TGTGCCAGCACCCCCATGGGGGGCCCGTCTAGGGGCTACACCTTC.